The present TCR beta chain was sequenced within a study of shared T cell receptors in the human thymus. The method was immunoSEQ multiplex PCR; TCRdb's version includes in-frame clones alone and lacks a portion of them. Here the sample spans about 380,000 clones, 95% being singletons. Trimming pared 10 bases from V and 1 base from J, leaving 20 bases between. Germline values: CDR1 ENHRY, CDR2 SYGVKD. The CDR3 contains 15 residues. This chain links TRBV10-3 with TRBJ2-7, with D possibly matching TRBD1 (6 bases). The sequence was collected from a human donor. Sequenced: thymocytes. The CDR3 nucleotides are TGTGCCAACCCTGACAGGCCAGGGATATCCTACGAGCAGTACTTC. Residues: CANPDRPGISYEQYF.